Each of the 4 T cell receptor beta chains below was sequenced from the same sample in a study of identical twins. TCRdb itself ran the 5' RACE reads through MiXCR, one entry per CDR3 protein. Here the sample spans about 240,000 distinct CDR3 sequences, roughly 13% being singletons. The sample was also reused in another study, on yellow fever vaccine responses in identical twins.

The sequencing input was memory (CD45RO+) T cells sorted from blood. Source of these receptors: a woman between 18 and 29 years old in good health.

This clonotype was counted ten times or more. V usage is TRBV18 and J usage is TRBJ2-1; a weak D match, TRBD1 (6 bases). The CDR3 runs 15 residues. V was pared by 3 bases and J by 3 bases, with 12 bases between. The germline CDR1 and CDR2 sequences are KGHSH and LQKENI. For the CDR3, the DNA is TGTGCCAGCTCACCCGACAGGCCTGACTACAATGAGCAGTTCTTC. This gives the protein CASSPDRPDYNEQFF.

The V call is TRBV10-3, the J call TRBJ2-1; 14 bases line up with TRBD2. The ends lost 9 bases at V and 7 bases at J; junction bases unmatched: 2. The CDR3 is 13 residues long. Germline CDR1 ENHRY, CDR2 SYGVKD. CDR3 amino acids: CAIGLAGGNEQFF. CDR3 nucleotides: TGTGCCATAGGACTAGCGGGAGGTAATGAGCAGTTCTTC.

This clonotype was counted at least ten times. This CDR3 is CAWRNNRANEQFF. The CDR3 nucleotides are TGTGCCTGGAGAAATAACAGGGCGAATGAGCAGTTCTTC. The V call is TRBV30, the J call TRBJ2-1; D possibly corresponds to TRBD1 (6 bases). The CDR3 runs to 13 residues. The V gene's germline CDR1 is GTSNPN and CDR2 SVGIG (reference sequence). V lost 3 bases to trimming and J lost 7 bases, with 13 bases between them.

The gene calls are TRBV7-2 and TRBJ2-7; 9 nucleotides match TRBD2. The germline V gene has CDR1 SGHTA and CDR2 FQGNSA. The CDR3 runs 16 residues. V shed 1 base and J 2 bases; nucleotides not matched to a gene: 6. CDR3 region: CASSLVASGNTYEQYF. For the CDR3, the DNA is TGTGCCAGCAGCTTAGTTGCTAGCGGGAATACCTACGAGCAGTACTTC.